A selection of T cell receptor beta chains follows, all from one sample in a study of CD8 T cells in ankylosing spondylitis. TCRdb passed the 5' RACE reads through MiXCR, listing each CDR3 protein once. The top ten hold less than 0.65% of the sample, which has hundreds of thousands of distinct CDR3 sequences, roughly 10% seen once. Material for sequencing was blood, either unsorted or a sorted T cell fraction (not recorded which). The receptors originated from a male donor with ankylosing spondylitis. Both conserved end residues are part of each CDR3. Each record gives: J gene, V gene, clone size, CDR3 protein. Only part of the rows carry a size: once, few, many, or a class if the clone is expanded.

TRBJ2-7	TRBV5-1	many	CASSLDRDEQYF
TRBJ2-7	TRBV20-1	many	CSASRGALYEQYF
TRBJ2-5	TRBV20-1	.	CSARDPGLTKETQYF
TRBJ1-1	TRBV12-3/TRBV12-4	many	CASGLRGTHTEAFF
TRBJ2-5	TRBV10-2	.	CASSENRERETQYF
TRBJ2-3	TRBV29-1	.	CSVGRTSGRAFPDTQYF
TRBJ2-3	TRBV24-1	.	CATSDLAGSTDTQYF
TRBJ1-2	TRBV7-2	.	CASSLVFGREIHGYTF
TRBJ2-5	TRBV4-2	many	CASSQDQGPGTGTETQYF
TRBJ1-5	TRBV28	.	CASSLTQGGPQHF
TRBJ1-2	TRBV12-3/TRBV12-4	.	CASSFWGRSGGYTF
TRBJ2-3	TRBV20-1	few	CSASGGEKGVLDTQYF
TRBJ2-3	TRBV7-2	few	CASSFRDGRTDTQYF
TRBJ1-1	TRBV3-1	.	CASSQDAGGDAEAFF
TRBJ1-1	TRBV29-1	.	CSVVTRGRGTEAFF
TRBJ2-1	TRBV20-1	.	CSALDRDHNEQFF
TRBJ2-7	TRBV6-5	few	CASSYSGTDYEQYF
TRBJ2-7	TRBV7-9	many	CASSLMEGFYEQYF
TRBJ1-6	TRBV6-7	.	CASKWQGVSPLHF
TRBJ1-4	TRBV7-8	.	CASSLTAQREKLFF
TRBJ2-5	TRBV9	few	CASSVGTSVQETQYF
TRBJ2-7	TRBV7-2	many	CASSLGKLVGEQYF
TRBJ2-7	TRBV20-1	few	CSATVFRGYEQYF
TRBJ1-1	TRBV5-1	.	CASNQGASTEAFF
TRBJ1-1	TRBV29-1	.	CSPNNTEAFF
TRBJ2-7	TRBV20-1	many	CSARGELLTSSLGEQYF
TRBJ1-1	TRBV5-1	many	CASSGVFSTEAFF
TRBJ2-7	TRBV7-2	many	CASSKVGLAETYEQYF
TRBJ1-1	TRBV20-1	many	CSANHASMNTEAFF
TRBJ2-7	TRBV5-6	.	CASSRGPLCQQYF
TRBJ2-3	TRBV6-1	.	CASANRNTDTQYF
TRBJ2-3	TRBV29-1	many	CSAAPGLAIDTQYF
TRBJ1-2	TRBV29-1	.	CSVWRTGGYTF
TRBJ2-3	TRBV20-1	.	CSAPYRTADTQYF
TRBJ1-2	TRBV10-3	.	CAISSDPWYGYTF
TRBJ2-7	TRBV6-2/TRBV6-3	.	CASSSGLAGVF
TRBJ2-1	TRBV7-2	many	CASSLVGRTYNEQFF
TRBJ2-4	TRBV9	once	CASSVTSGRDIQYF
TRBJ1-1	TRBV18	few	CASSPGGGYNTEAFF
TRBJ2-7	TRBV7-2	many	CASSTDRVHEQYF
TRBJ2-2	TRBV28	many	CASSLGGGAGELFF
TRBJ2-1	TRBV4-1	many	CASRGGYNEQFF
TRBJ1-2	TRBV5-1	.	CASSPEVGYYGYTF
TRBJ1-1	TRBV5-1	many	CASSTGQGEAFF
TRBJ1-1	TRBV20-1	.	CSAFRTGGNTEAFF
TRBJ1-5	TRBV4-2	many	CASSQGNQPQHF
TRBJ2-1	TRBV20-1	few	CSEGGLGSNEQFF
TRBJ2-3	TRBV5-1	many	CASSLDGNTDTQYF
TRBJ2-1	TRBV28	many	CASSLFSYNEQFF
TRBJ2-6	TRBV20-1	many	CSARFGSSGANVLTF
TRBJ1-6	TRBV5-1	few	CASSDRQGSPLHF
TRBJ2-7	TRBV18	.	CASSPTGIYEQYF
TRBJ2-1	TRBV6-5	.	CASSSYSGEQFF
TRBJ2-1	TRBV24-1	many	CATSDTTSGRGGYNEQFF
TRBJ2-2	TRBV7-6	many	CASSLAGGNTGELFF